Below, 18 T cell receptor beta chains from the same sample are listed, as sequenced in a study of blood T cells in healthy people across ages. Sample-barcoded 5' priming and a J-beta primer mix drove a second PCR of 7 to 11 cycles. From the 5' RACE reads, TCRdb called clonotypes with MiXCR, one entry per CDR3 protein. Among approximately 960,000 distinct CDR3 sequences listed, about 29% were seen once. The same sample was also studied in work on T cells of mothers and their children.

Sequences were obtained from blood. Receptors originate from a woman aged 40 to 50 in good health.

V usage is TRBV10-3 and J usage is TRBJ2-5, with TRBD2 identical over 7 bases. The CDR3 contains 21 residues. The germline V gene encodes CDR1 ENHRY and CDR2 SYGVKD. Losses at the gene ends were 3 bases for V and 0 bases for J; bases not matched to a gene: 22. CDR3 in DNA: TGTGCCATCAGTGACCCAAGTCGGAAGACTAGCAGGATAGAGTACCAAGAGACCCAGTACTTC. Translated, it gives CAISDPSRKTSRIEYQETQYF.

This rearrangement joins TRBV30 to TRBJ2-1; tentative D call: TRBD1 (6 bases). This CDR3 has 16 residues. V shed 1 base and J shed 0 bases, with 13 bases lying between them. Germline V gene data show CDR1 as GTSNPN and CDR2 as SVGIG (reference sequence). The CDR3 sequence is CAWSARGLGSYNEQFF. The CDR3 DNA reads as TGTGCCTGGAGTGCCAGGGGCTTAGGCTCCTACAATGAGCAGTTCTTC.

The chain links TRBV7-9 to TRBJ1-1, with a tentative D call TRBD1 (6 bases). Trimming removed 4 bases from V and 4 bases from J, with 10 bases in between. Germline CDR1 and CDR2: SEHNR and FQNEAQ (reference sequence). The CDR3 spans 13 residues. The CDR3 coding sequence is TGTGCCAGCAGCTCTACAGGGCCCACTGAAGCTTTCTTT. Its protein is CASSSTGPTEAFF. The whole variable domain, filled in from reference TRBV7-9 and TRBJ1-1, reads DTGVSQNPRHKITKRGQNVTFRCDPISEHNRLYWYRQTLGQGPEFLTYFQNEAQLEKSRLLSDRFSAERPKGSFSTLEIQRTEQGDSAMYLCASSSTGPTEAFFGQGTRLTVV.

This clonotype appeared many times. The rearrangement uses TRBV20-1 and TRBJ2-7, with D possibly being TRBD1 or TRBD2 (5 bases each). In germline, CDR1 is DFQATT, CDR2 SNEGSKA (reference sequence). The CDR3 is 14 amino acids. V was cut by 4 bases and J by 5 bases, with 18 bases left in between. CDR3 loop: CSATFPGTLDEQYF. CDR3 DNA: TGCAGTGCTACTTTCCCCGGGACCCTTGACGAGCAGTACTTC.

The chain joins TRBV15 to TRBJ1-2; the D gene is possibly TRBD1 (5 bases). With 5 bases removed from V and 1 base from J, the gap between germline ends came to 20 bases. Germline loops: CDR1 LNHNV, CDR2 YYDKDF (reference sequence). The CDR3 contains 17 residues. The CDR3 DNA reads as TGTGCCACCAGCCGGGGGTCCGACAGTTCCCATAACTATGGCTACACCTTC. Its protein product is CATSRGSDSSHNYGYTF. The variable domain in full, completed from reference TRBV15 and TRBJ1-2, reads DAMVIQNPRYQVTQFGKPVTLSCSQTLNHNVMYWYQQKSSQAPKLLFHYYDKDFNNEADTPDNFQSRRPNTSFCFLDIRSPGLGDTAMYLCATSRGSDSSHNYGYTFGSGTRLTVV.

The chain employs TRBV28 and TRBJ2-2, with D tentatively TRBD1 (6 bases). Deletions cut 7 bases from V and 0 bases from J, with 12 bases between. Germline CDR1 reads MDHEN; CDR2 reads SYDVKM. This CDR3 region has 15 residues. In nucleotides, the CDR3 is TGTGCCAGCACCTATGGACAGTCGAACACCGGGGAGCTGTTTTTT. Translated, it gives CASTYGQSNTGELFF.

Concerning this clonotype itself: A read error may explain this, as a much larger clone is one base away. The rearrangement joins TRBV20-1 to TRBJ2-1; the D is unclear. The assigned J gene may be wrong: the sequence end matches TRBJ2-7 better. The CDR3 has 14 amino acids. Germline-derived CDR1 and CDR2 are DFQATT and SNEGSKA (reference sequence). The CDR3 DNA follows: TGCAGTGCTAGAGATAAGGTCCAGTACATTGAGCAGTACTTC. The encoded protein is CSARDKVQYIEQYF.

Here the CDR3 reads CASKDREVRAWQPQHF. In DNA form, the CDR3 reads TGTGCCAGCAAGGACAGGGAAGTAAGGGCATGGCAGCCCCAGCATTTT. V usage is TRBV6-2 or TRBV6-3 and J usage is TRBJ1-5; 8 bases match TRBD1. Germline V CDR1 and CDR2: MNHEY, SVGEGT. The CDR3 length is 16 residues. V dropped 7 bases and J dropped 7; count of bases not matched to a gene: 15.

With respect to this clonotype: With a much larger clone just one base away, this may be a read error. The chain has TRBV5-5 and TRBJ1-5; D call uncertain. Germline values: CDR1 SGHKS, CDR2 YYEKEE (reference sequence). The CDR3 length is 15 residues. This CDR3 reads CAGSQVPNPNQPQHF. The DNA of the CDR3 is TGTGCCGGCAGCCAGGTTCCAAATCCCAATCAGCCCCAGCATTTT.

A few counts support this clonotype. This chain uses TRBV21-1 with TRBJ2-2; the DNA was not compared with TRBD2, the D call given in the table. TRBV21-1 is a documented pseudogene. The length of the CDR3 is 21 residues. The CDR3 loop is CASSKEDCQRGGPADTGELFF. The CDR3, as DNA: TGTGCCAGCAGCAAAGAAGATTGTCAGCGGGGGGGCCCCGCGGACACCGGGGAGCTGTTTTTT.

This rearrangement joins TRBV6-4 to TRBJ1-2; possibly TRBD1 for D (6 bases). Trimming left V 6 bases short and J 6 bases short, with 17 bases between. The germline CDR1 and CDR2 sequences are MRHNA and SNTAGT. The CDR3 covers 14 residues. CDR3 region: CASSESPGENGYTF. The CDR3 nucleotides are TGTGCCAGCAGCGAAAGTCCAGGGGAGAATGGCTACACCTTC.

This clonotype was counted ten times or more. This chain joins TRBV12-3 or TRBV12-4 and TRBJ1-2; 7 bases map to TRBD1. Germline trimming cut 4 bases from V and 4 bases from J; bases unmatched to any gene: 9. The CDR3 contains 15 residues. This chain's CDR3 is CASSSTDRPSYGYTF. DNA of the CDR3: TGTGCCAGCAGTTCAACGGACAGGCCCTCCTATGGCTACACCTTC.

The chain carries TRBV25-1 and TRBJ2-7; D call uncertain. TRBJ2-5 matches the DNA end more closely, so the J call is doubtful. CDR1 is MGHDK and CDR2 is SYGVNS in the germline V gene. This CDR3 comprises 16 residues. This CDR3 reads CASSESYMPVGETQYF. CDR3 nucleotides: TGTGCCAGCAGTGAATCTTACATGCCGGTAGGAGAGACCCAGTACTTC.

In this sample, this clonotype turned up a few times. The chain links TRBV5-1 to TRBJ2-3; a possible D gene is TRBD1 (5 bases). The germline V gene has CDR1 SGHRS and CDR2 YFSETQ. Trimming shortened V by 0 bases and J by 5 bases, and 13 bases separated the two germline ends. The length of the CDR3 is 15 residues. The CDR3 DNA sequence: TGCGCCAGCAGCTTGGGGCCAGGGTCTGGAGATACGCAGTATTTT. Amino acids: CASSLGPGSGDTQYF.

This clonotype was picked up many times. The rearrangement uses TRBV12-3 or TRBV12-4 and TRBJ2-1; 10 bases match TRBD2. CDR3 length: 14 amino acids. J was trimmed by 6 bases and V by 2 bases; bases with no gene match: 1. The CDR3 loop reads CASSLSSGGNEQFF. CDR3 sequence (DNA): TGTGCCAGCAGTTTATCTAGCGGGGGCAATGAGCAGTTCTTC.

This clonotype was observed a handful of times. The chain recombines TRBV6-2 or TRBV6-3 with TRBJ1-5; D remains ambiguous. From germline, CDR1 is MNHEY and CDR2 SVGEGT. The CDR3 consists of 15 residues. V was trimmed by 5 bases and J by 3 bases, leaving 14 bases between them. CDR3 nucleotide sequence: TGTGCCAGCAGTCCCGTCCAACCGGTCAATCAGCCCCAGCATTTT. This gives the protein CASSPVQPVNQPQHF.

This clonotype has a count of ten or more. CDR3 loop: CASSGFGYNEQFF. CDR3 sequence (DNA): TGTGCCAGCTCGGGGTTCGGCTACAATGAGCAGTTCTTC. The chain employs TRBV4-2 and TRBJ2-1; D is possibly TRBD2 (5 bases). V dropped 8 bases and J dropped 3 bases, with 11 bases sitting between them. The CDR3 totals 13 residues. CDR1 LGHNA and CDR2 YNFKEQ come from the germline V gene.

The chain couples TRBV24-1 to TRBJ1-2, with TRBD1 identical over 9 bases. CDR1 is KGHDR and CDR2 is SFDVKD in the germline V gene. CDR3 size: 14 residues. Trimming removed 4 bases from V and 8 bases from J; junction bases left unmatched: 7. CDR3 loop: CATSDRTGGEGYTF. CDR3 DNA sequence: TGTGCCACCAGTGACCGCACAGGGGGCGAAGGCTACACCTTC.